Listed here are 21 T cell receptor beta chains from one sample, sequenced in a study of Ad26.COV2.S vaccination and SARS-CoV-2 variants (dated by TCRdb to about 2021). The library was made by the immunoSEQ multiplex PCR assay. TCRdb took this table from immuneACCESS and kept in-frame rearrangements with V and J called. Such tables lack part of the clones; where checked against another copy, unresolved V genes explain under half of the gap, and the rest is unexplained. For this sample there are 360,000 or so clones; around 89% appear just once. The ten largest account for 1.5% to 2% of the sample. The meaning of the sample's treatment or condition label: over 15 received Ad26.COV2.S at low or high dose, single or two shots; several received placebo; per-sample allocation not given. For vaccine and placebo recipients, the sequenced repertoires came from samples collected on day 63 after the first injection.

The sequencing used peripheral blood, collected in a trial of Ad26.COV2.S vaccine versus placebo. The source of these receptors is a person aged 18-65 years who received the Ad26.COV2.S COVID-19 vaccine or a placebo.

The rearrangement joins TRBV28 to TRBJ1-5; TRBD1 agrees at 8 bases. The germline gives CDR1 MDHEN, CDR2 SYDVKM. The CDR3 is 16 residues long. V gave up 3 bases and J gave up 2 bases; unmatched junction bases: 6. The CDR3 is CASSLSWGQGNQPQHF. The CDR3 coding sequence is TGTGCCAGCAGTTTGTCTTGGGGACAGGGCAATCAGCCCCAGCATTTT.

This chain links TRBV6-4 with TRBJ1-2; 9 bases are a match to TRBD1. Germline-derived CDR1 and CDR2 are MRHNA and SNTAGT. The junction had 9 bases not matched to a gene; V was cut back by 4 bases and J by 6 bases. This CDR3 comprises 15 residues. CDR3 loop: CASSVETGGIHGYTF. DNA of the CDR3: TGTGCCAGCAGTGTCGAGACAGGGGGTATTCATGGCTACACCTTC.

V usage is TRBV15 and J usage is TRBJ1-1; TRBD1 aligns across 8 bases. Germline CDR1 and CDR2: LNHNV and YYDKDF (reference sequence). V lost 1 base and J lost 4; bases outside the gene matches: 20. This CDR3 is built from 20 residues. CDR3 amino acids: CATSRGPSGTGELEATEAFF. CDR3 sequence (DNA): TGTGCCACCAGCAGAGGCCCCTCCGGGACAGGAGAACTCGAAGCCACTGAAGCTTTCTTT.

The chain has TRBV12-5 and TRBJ2-1; 12 positions match TRBD2. Germline V gene sequence: CDR1 LGHNT, CDR2 FRNRAP. There are 20 residues in the CDR3. Trimming cost V 0 bases and J 4 bases; bases outside gene matches: 13. The CDR3 DNA follows: TGTGCTAGTGGTTTGGTACGGGGCATCCCGGGACTAGCGGGTTACAATGAGCAGTTCTTC. Protein: CASGLVRGIPGLAGYNEQFF.

V and J are TRBV5-1 and TRBJ1-3, with a tentative D call TRBD1 (5 bases). From germline, CDR1 is SGHRS and CDR2 YFSETQ. V was pared by 3 bases and J by 4 bases, with 20 bases between. The CDR3 has 17 residues. In DNA form, the CDR3 reads TGCGCCAGCAGCTCTCTCGGGGCCACGGGGGTAGGAAACACCATATATTTT. Residues: CASSSLGATGVGNTIYF.

This rearrangement joins TRBV7-3 to TRBJ1-2; perhaps TRBD1 as D (5 bases). The CDR3 loop spans 14 amino acids. V was shortened by 4 bases and J by 8 bases, with 17 bases between the two germline ends. Looked up from germline, CDR1 is SGHTA and CDR2 is FQGTGA. The CDR3 spells CASSSYPGAGGYTF. CDR3 nucleotide sequence: TGTGCCAGCAGCTCCTACCCCGGGGCAGGGGGCTACACCTTC.

The table lists this clone with a count of one. The chain is built from TRBV28 and TRBJ1-5; D is unclear. CDR1 and CDR2 (germline): MDHEN, SYDVKM. The V end lost 6 bases, the J end lost 1 base, and 7 bases lay between the germline ends. This CDR3 contains 13 residues. The CDR3 sequence: CASRLQSNQPQHF. The DNA of the CDR3 is TGTGCCAGCAGGCTTCAGAGCAATCAGCCCCAGCATTTT.

This clone occurred once. The genes are TRBV12-3 or TRBV12-4 and TRBJ2-1, with D possibly matching TRBD1 (6 bases). V gave up 3 bases and J gave up 10 bases, with 7 bases separating them. The CDR3 is made up of 11 amino acids. The CDR3 loop is CASSFGQEQFF. The CDR3 bases are TGTGCCAGCAGTTTCGGACAGGAGCAGTTCTTC.

This chain joins TRBV5-1 and TRBJ2-6; no clear D. The CDR3 has 17 residues. In germline, CDR1 is SGHRS, CDR2 YFSETQ. V was pared by 4 bases and J by 0 bases, with 14 bases between. As DNA, the CDR3 is TGCGCCAGCAGCCCAAACCCGTCCCTCTCTGGGGCCAACGTCCTGACTTTC. Translated: CASSPNPSLSGANVLTF.

The chain couples TRBV6-5 to TRBJ2-1; TRBD2 aligns across 7 bases. The CDR3 consists of 15 residues. After removal of 0 bases from V and 4 bases from J, the junction contained 3 bases not matched to a gene. CDR1 is MNHEY, CDR2 SVGAGI, per germline. The CDR3 nucleotides read TGTGCCAGCAGTTACTCAGCTAGCGGATACAATGAGCAGTTCTTC. Amino acids: CASSYSASGYNEQFF.

V and J are TRBV28 and TRBJ2-6, with D possibly TRBD1 on 5 matching bases. The length of the CDR3 is 15 residues. Germline loops: CDR1 MDHEN, CDR2 SYDVKM. The V gene lost 3 bases and the J gene lost 2 bases, with 8 bases spanning the gap. The CDR3 protein is CASSLGQAGANVLTF. The CDR3 DNA is TGTGCCAGCAGTTTGGGGCAGGCTGGGGCCAACGTCCTGACTTTC.

CDR3 DNA: TGTGCCTGGAGTGGTAGAAGGGGCTATGAGCAGTTCTTC. It specifies CAWSGRRGYEQFF. The chain has TRBV30 and TRBJ2-1; the D gene is possibly TRBD1 (5 bases). The germline V gene has CDR1 GTSNPN and CDR2 SVGIG (reference sequence). The CDR3 runs 13 residues. The V gene lost 1 base and the J gene lost 8 bases, with 12 bases spanning the gap.

V and J are TRBV18 and TRBJ2-1, with 14 positions matching TRBD2. The junction had 15 bases not matched to a gene; V was cut back by 4 bases and J by 1 base. CDR3 length: 21 residues. Germline assignment: CDR1 KGHSH and CDR2 LQKENI. The CDR3 spells CASSRRPGTSGSQASYNEQFF. The CDR3, as DNA: TGTGCCAGCTCACGTCGCCCCGGGACTAGCGGGAGCCAGGCTTCCTACAATGAGCAGTTCTTC.

The J gene is TRBJ2-7, the V gene TRBV3-1 (or the pseudogene TRBV3-2); 7 bases fit TRBD2. The V gene's germline CDR1 is LGHDT and CDR2 YNNKEL (reference sequence). The junction had 6 bases not matched to a gene; V was cut back by 3 bases and J by 7 bases. CDR3 length: 13 amino acids. CDR3 DNA: TGTGCCAGCAGCCAGGCGGGAGTTTGGGAGCAGTACTTC. Its translation is CASSQAGVWEQYF.

The chain recombines TRBV5-1 with TRBJ1-2; D perhaps matches TRBD1 (6 bases). Germline V lookup: CDR1 SGHRS, CDR2 YFSETQ. Trimming cost V 5 bases and J 4 bases, with 18 bases left between them. The CDR3 runs to 15 residues. CDR3 sequence (DNA): TGCGCCAGCAGTGAATACCCAGGAGGGGGCTATGGCTACACCTTC. This encodes CASSEYPGGGYGYTF.

The rearrangement links TRBV7-2 to TRBJ2-7; 7 bases are shared with TRBD2. The CDR3 is 16 residues long. V gave up 1 base and J gave up 7 bases; unmatched junction bases: 13. Germline V lookup: CDR1 SGHTA, CDR2 FQGNSA. The CDR3 region is CASSLVLAAGVREQYF. CDR3 in DNA: TGTGCCAGCAGCTTAGTACTCGCGGCGGGAGTAAGGGAGCAGTACTTC.

The V call is TRBV6-5, the J call TRBJ1-1; no firm D call. Trimming pared 6 bases from V and 5 bases from J, leaving 13 bases between. This CDR3 has 13 residues. CDR1 is MNHEY, CDR2 SVGAGI, per germline. CDR3 nucleotide sequence: TGTGCCAGCAGCTGGAGGCAGAGAACTGAAGCTTTCTTT. Translating gives CASSWRQRTEAFF.

The chain carries TRBV6-5 and TRBJ2-5, with TRBD1 matching 9 bases. J lost 4 bases, V lost 6 bases, and 3 bases had no gene match. CDR3 length: 13 amino acids. Germline values: CDR1 MNHEY, CDR2 SVGAGI. CDR3 bases: TGTGCCAGCAGACAGGGGGCGGGAGAGACCCAGTACTTC. This encodes CASRQGAGETQYF.

The chain recombines TRBV7-9 with TRBJ1-6; D is unresolved. This CDR3 has 12 residues. Germline lookup yields CDR1 SEHNR and CDR2 FQNEAQ (reference sequence). The V end lost 1 base, the J end lost 9 bases, and 4 bases lay between the germline ends. CDR3 region: CASSLGGSPLHF. CDR3 nucleotides: TGTGCCAGCAGCTTAGGGGGTTCACCCCTCCACTTT. The variable domain in full, with the rest retrieved from reference TRBV7-9 and TRBJ1-6, is DTGVSQNPRHKITKRGQNVTFRCDPISEHNRLYWYRQTLGQGPEFLTYFQNEAQLEKSRLLSDRFSAERPKGSFSTLEIQRTEQGDSAMYLCASSLGGSPLHFGNGTRLTVT.

J is TRBJ1-5 and V is TRBV2; D is ambiguous. The CDR3 is made up of 13 amino acids. Germline values: CDR1 SNHLY, CDR2 FYNNEI. The V end was cut by 6 bases, the J end by 3 bases, with 9 bases between. CDR3 protein: CASRDQDNQPQHF. In nucleotides, the CDR3 is TGTGCCAGCAGGGACCAAGACAATCAGCCCCAGCATTTT.

The V gene is TRBV4-3, the J gene TRBJ2-1; 10 bases are shared with TRBD2. The J segment lost 4 bases and the V segment lost 2 bases, leaving 2 bases of the junction unmatched. This CDR3 is 15 amino acids long. CDR1 and CDR2 (germline): LGHNA, YSLEER. In DNA, the CDR3 is TGCGCCAGCAGCCAAACTAGCGGGAATTACAATGAGCAGTTCTTC. Translating it yields CASSQTSGNYNEQFF.